The rows below give T cell receptor beta chains drawn from one sample of a study of T-cell memory formation after mild COVID-19. TCRdb re-called the 5' RACE reads with MiXCR, one entry per CDR3 protein. The sample gives tens of thousands of distinct CDR3 sequences, roughly 16% of which show up once; 1.4% is in the top ten. Sequencing was performed on PBMCs or a T cell subset sorted from them (not recorded which). The receptor set was obtained from an adult who had mild COVID-19 (a few samples of this study predate the infection). Cell type and time point are not known. CDR3s leave out the opening cysteine and the closing phenylalanine or tryptophan.

TRBV20-1	TRBJ2-6	16	SAGPRAPMEAGANVLT
TRBV7-6	TRBJ2-7	11	ASSLLGVYEQY
TRBV24-1	TRBJ2-3	15	ATSEPLTSGHGDTQY
TRBV12-3/TRBV12-4	TRBJ2-3	12	ASSFGQATDTQY
TRBV30	TRBJ1-2	13	AWSSSNGRIYGYT
TRBV5-5	TRBJ1-5	12	ASSLGSSNQPQH
TRBV12-3/TRBV12-4	TRBJ1-1	11	ASSFTLFTEAF
TRBV15	TRBJ2-7	12	ATSRVSPSGEQY
TRBV6-4	TRBJ1-5	13	ASSDSKVRDQPQH
TRBV7-2	TRBJ2-3	13	ASRSHRTGADTQY
TRBV12-3/TRBV12-4	TRBJ1-2	11	ASSEVLGYGYT
TRBV14	TRBJ1-1	16	ASSLSGTGVRLNTEAF
TRBV5-1	TRBJ1-2	12	ASSLGTGNDGYT
TRBV2	TRBJ2-1	10	ASSLQGNEQF
TRBV6-5	TRBJ1-2	11	ASSHDRVHGYT
TRBV6-5	TRBJ2-7	12	ASSPGQGAGEQY
TRBV20-1	TRBJ2-2	11	SARRINTGELF
TRBV4-2	TRBJ2-3	10	ASSREEDTQY
TRBV7-2	TRBJ2-1	13	ASSSPPQGPNEQF
TRBV5-8	TRBJ2-3	13	ASSPGLAVTDTQY
TRBV11-3	TRBJ2-1	13	ASSSRLVSHYEQF
TRBV5-1	TRBJ1-6	12	ASSLQGSNSPLH
TRBV5-1	TRBJ2-5	12	ASSVGPGKETQY
TRBV5-4	TRBJ2-2	15	ASSPKPGQGGAGELF
TRBV19	TRBJ2-1	14	ASSNFGRGSYNEQF